The 2 T cell receptor beta chains below come from one sample, sequenced in a study of T cell repertoires in cytomegalovirus infection. TCRdb re-called the reads through MiXCR, storing one row per CDR3 protein. The sample yields roughly 920,000 distinct CDR3 sequences, around 30% seen once. Their target antigens are unknown. The source was cultured CD8+ T cells from PBMCs, collected from culture after CMV antigen stimulation. All receptors come from a human donor in good health (CMV status not recorded). Some clones in this sample may be carry-over from other donors' samples.

This clonotype has just a few counts. This chain connects TRBV20-1 to TRBJ1-2, with D unresolved. Germline-derived CDR1 and CDR2 are DFQATT and SNEGSKA (reference sequence). V gave up 6 bases and J gave up 2 bases, with 10 bases separating them. CDR3 length: 12 amino acids. CDR3 amino acids: CSAPAGNYGYTF. CDR3 nucleotide sequence: TGCAGTGCCCCGGCGGGGAACTATGGCTACACCTTC.

The chain couples TRBV4-1 to TRBJ2-1, with 8 bases aligning to TRBD2. CDR1 MGHRA and CDR2 YSYEKL come from the germline V gene. This CDR3 has 15 amino acids. V lost 1 base to trimming and J lost 6 bases; unmatched junction nucleotides: 5. This CDR3 is CASSQVGGARNEQFF. In DNA, the CDR3 is TGCGCCAGCAGCCAAGTCGGGGGGGCGCGCAATGAGCAGTTCTTC.